Shown below are 25 T cell receptor beta chains from a single sample sequenced in a study of OX40 agonist ivuxolimab in advanced cancers. Library preparation used the immunoSEQ multiplex PCR assay. TCRdb carries this immuneACCESS record with in-frame sequences only. Its versions omit some clonotypes, under half of them owing to an unresolved V gene in the studies checked, with the rest unexplained. The sample table lists roughly 60,000 clones, approximately 91% of them with a count of one. The ten largest clones capture around 2% of the sample. The sample consisted of CD4+ or CD8+ T cells sorted from blood, taken in a trial of the OX40 agonist ivuxolimab. These receptors were taken from an adult with an advanced solid tumor such as melanoma, head and neck, liver or kidney cancer.

The V gene is TRBV7-9, the J gene TRBJ2-3; D is possibly TRBD2 (6 bases). This CDR3 has 16 residues. Germline V gene sequence: CDR1 SEHNR, CDR2 FQNEAQ (reference sequence). The ends were cut back, 5 bases at V and 1 base at J, with 16 bases in the middle. CDR3 in DNA: TGTGCCAGCAGCCCCATGGGGGGAGTTGGCACAGATACGCAGTATTTT. This sequence encodes CASSPMGGVGTDTQYF.

V usage is TRBV7-2 and J usage is TRBJ1-5, with D tentatively TRBD1 (5 bases). The V gene lost 1 base and the J gene lost 7 bases, with 17 bases spanning the gap. The length of the CDR3 is 16 residues. CDR1 and CDR2 from the germline V gene are SGHTA and FQGNSA. Here the CDR3 DNA reads TGTGCCAGCAGCTTAGTTTCGCAAGGGGCAGGGCAGCCCCAGCATTTT. This codes for CASSLVSQGAGQPQHF. Full variable domain (missing parts from reference TRBV7-2 and TRBJ1-5): GAGVSQSPSNKVTEKGKDVELRCDPISGHTALYWYRQSLGQGLEFLIYFQGNSAPDKSGLPSDRFSAERTGGSVSTLTIQRTQQEDSAVYLCASSLVSQGAGQPQHFGDGTRLSIL.

The genes are TRBV30 and TRBJ2-2, with D perhaps TRBD2 (5 bases). The CDR3 sequence is 15 residues long. Germline CDR1 is GTSNPN and CDR2 is SVGIG (reference sequence). The V gene lost 5 bases and the J gene lost 5 bases, with 18 bases spanning the gap. CDR3 in DNA: TGTGCCTGGCCCTTCACAACCGAGCGGACCGGGGAGCTGTTTTTT. This gives the protein CAWPFTTERTGELFF. The full variable domain, in which reference TRBV30 and TRBJ2-2 provide the parts outside the CDR3, is SQTIHQWPATLVQPVGSPLSLECTVEGTSNPNLYWYRQAAGRGLQLLFYSVGIGQISSEVPQNLSASRPQDRQFILSSKKLLLSDSGFYLCAWPFTTERTGELFFGEGSRLTVL.

This chain links TRBV7-3 with TRBJ2-7, with 7 bases lining up with TRBD2. The CDR3 contains 15 residues. Trimming cost V 2 bases and J 2 bases; bases outside gene matches: 6. Germline CDR1 reads SGHTA; CDR2 reads FQGTGA. The DNA for the CDR3 is TGTGCCAGCAGCTTATCACTGGGAGGGCCCTACGAGCAGTACTTC. This gives the protein CASSLSLGGPYEQYF.

The chain recombines TRBV7-2 with TRBJ2-7, with 9 bases matching TRBD1. Per the germline V gene, CDR1 is SGHTA and CDR2 is FQGNSA. J lost 4 bases, V lost 3 bases, and 4 bases had no gene match. The CDR3 totals 14 residues. In DNA, the CDR3 is TGTGCCAGCAGCTTGTCACAGGGGGCGTACGAGCAGTACTTC. It codes for CASSLSQGAYEQYF.

The V call is TRBV5-4, the J call TRBJ2-3, with 10 bases fitting TRBD2. The CDR3 is made up of 13 amino acids. Germline loops: CDR1 SGHNT, CDR2 YYREEE (reference sequence). CDR3 sequence (DNA): TGTGCTACTAGCGGGGCTAGCACAGATACGCAGTATTTT. It translates to CATSGASTDTQYF.

The rearrangement uses TRBV28 and TRBJ1-2, with D unclear. The V gene's germline CDR1 is MDHEN and CDR2 SYDVKM. Between the trimmed V and J ends, which lost 4 bases and 4 bases, there was a span of 7 bases. This CDR3 has 12 amino acids. CDR3 region: CASSSGGYGYTF. CDR3 nucleotides: TGTGCCAGCAGTTCCGGCGGCTATGGCTACACCTTC.

J is TRBJ2-3 and V is TRBV19; tentative D call: TRBD2 (5 bases). Germline CDR1 and CDR2: LNHDA and SQIVND (reference sequence). The CDR3 is made up of 15 amino acids. V was cut by 4 bases and J by 1 base, with 12 bases left in between. CDR3 loop: CASSSYGMGTDTQYF. Written as DNA, the CDR3 is TGTGCCAGTAGTAGCTACGGGATGGGCACAGATACGCAGTATTTT.

This rearrangement joins TRBV7-2 to TRBJ1-2; 7 positions match TRBD1. V shed 4 bases and J 0 bases; nucleotides not matched to a gene: 8. Germline assignment: CDR1 SGHTA and CDR2 FQGNSA. The CDR3 contains 16 residues. CDR3 sequence reads: CASSSRTGYPNYGYTF. In DNA form, the CDR3 reads TGTGCCAGCAGCTCGCGGACAGGCTACCCTAACTATGGCTACACCTTC.

This clone was detected once. This chain connects TRBV27 to TRBJ1-2; 7 bases match TRBD1. This CDR3 is built from 14 residues. With 6 bases clipped from V and 4 bases from J, the junction kept 8 bases outside the gene matches. Looked up from germline, CDR1 is MNHEY and CDR2 is SMNVEV (reference sequence). CDR3 bases: TGTGCCAGCAGAAACAGGGGAATAGGCTATGGCTACACCTTC. Protein sequence: CASRNRGIGYGYTF.

The chain's CDR3 is CASSSNRGQEKLFF. The CDR3, as DNA: TGTGCCAGCAGCTCTAACAGGGGGCAGGAAAAACTGTTTTTT. V is TRBV7-6 and J is TRBJ1-4; 9 bases match TRBD1. Germline V gene sequence: CDR1 SGHVS, CDR2 FNYEAQ. This CDR3 has 14 residues. The trim removed 4 bases at V and 8 bases at J, leaving 5 bases unmatched.

This clone was detected only a few times. This chain joins TRBV10-3 and TRBJ1-1; D may be TRBD1 (5 bases). Germline assignment: CDR1 ENHRY and CDR2 SYGVKD. This CDR3 is built from 14 residues. The V gene lost 2 bases and the J gene lost 3 bases, with 10 bases spanning the gap. This CDR3 is CAISERQGDTEAFF. The CDR3 DNA sequence: TGTGCCATCAGTGAGCGGCAGGGCGACACTGAAGCTTTCTTT.

The chain couples TRBV6-1 to TRBJ1-4; TRBD1 agrees at 8 bases. Losses at the gene ends were 4 bases for V and 8 bases for J; bases not matched to a gene: 12. Germline CDR1 and CDR2: MNHNS and SASEGT. The CDR3 consists of 16 residues. The CDR3 nucleotides are TGTGCCAGCAGTGTCTCAGGGGGCGGAGGAAGGGAAAAACTGTTTTTT. The encoded protein is CASSVSGGGGREKLFF.

The rearrangement joins TRBV13 to TRBJ2-2; 9 bases line up with TRBD2. This CDR3 comprises 18 residues. CDR1 PRHDT and CDR2 FYEKMQ come from the germline V gene (reference sequence). J gave up 2 bases and V 1 base, and 8 bases lay outside the gene matches. CDR3 in amino acids: CASSLEGSGGYNTGELFF. CDR3 coding DNA: TGTGCCAGCAGCTTAGAAGGTAGCGGGGGATATAACACCGGGGAGCTGTTTTTT.

The chain has TRBV6-5 and TRBJ2-7; the D gene is possibly TRBD2 (6 bases). V lost 0 bases and J 1 base, leaving 7 bases between the germline ends. The CDR3 runs 14 residues. Germline CDR1 is MNHEY and CDR2 is SVGAGI. The CDR3 region is CASSYSGGSYEQYF. In nucleotides, the CDR3 is TGTGCCAGCAGTTACTCGGGGGGTTCCTACGAGCAGTACTTC.

The chain joins TRBV5-6 to TRBJ1-2, with 7 nucleotides matching TRBD1. The CDR3 totals 18 residues. V gave up 4 bases and J gave up 2 bases; unmatched junction bases: 17. CDR1 is SGHDT and CDR2 is YYEEEE in the germline V gene. The CDR3 sequence: CASSPLDRKGGGNYGYTF. The CDR3, as DNA: TGTGCCAGCAGCCCCTTGGACAGGAAGGGGGGCGGAAACTATGGCTACACCTTC.

The genes are TRBV27 and TRBJ2-1; D possibly corresponds to TRBD2 (5 bases). This CDR3 spans 14 amino acids. CDR1 and CDR2 from the germline V gene are MNHEY and SMNVEV (reference sequence). Deletions cut 0 bases from V and 9 bases from J, with 12 bases between. The CDR3 reads CASSLSTSGGEQFF. The CDR3 nucleotides read TGTGCCAGCAGTTTATCGACATCTGGAGGTGAGCAGTTCTTC.

On this clone itself: Relative to the germline gene, one junction end is altered; a read error may explain this. The chain is built from TRBV7-7 and TRBJ2-3; TRBD2 is a possible D gene (5 bases). Germline CDR1 reads SSHAT; CDR2 reads FNYEAQ (reference sequence). The CDR3 runs 15 residues. CDR3 amino acids: CASSLERGPTDTQYF. The DNA of the CDR3 is TGTGCTAGCAGCTTAGAGAGAGGGCCCACAGATACGCAGTATTTT.

This clone was observed a single time. The genes are TRBV6-1 and TRBJ1-1; 12 bases agree with TRBD1. After removal of 1 base from V and 11 bases from J, the junction contained 8 bases not matched to a gene. The CDR3 has 15 amino acids. Germline V CDR1 and CDR2: MNHNS, SASEGT. Here the CDR3 DNA reads TGTGCCAGCAGTGAAGATCCCGGGACAGGGGGCTTGGCTTTCTTT. Protein: CASSEDPGTGGLAFF.

V and J are TRBV20-1 and TRBJ1-2; D is undetermined. From germline, CDR1 is DFQATT and CDR2 SNEGSKA (reference sequence). The CDR3 covers 11 residues. V lost 3 bases and J 6 bases, leaving 8 bases between the germline ends. CDR3 region: CSARSADGYTF. CDR3 nucleotides: TGCAGTGCTAGGTCCGCCGATGGCTACACCTTC.

The chain uses TRBV30 and TRBJ1-2, with a weak D call TRBD1 (5 bases). This CDR3 spans 13 amino acids. Looked up from germline, CDR1 is GTSNPN and CDR2 is SVGIG (reference sequence). V was clipped by 5 bases and J by 4 bases, with 14 bases between them. Written as DNA, the CDR3 is TGTGCCTGGCGGCCCCCGGACACCTATGGCTACACCTTC. It encodes CAWRPPDTYGYTF.

The count of this clone is one. This chain joins TRBV7-2 and TRBJ2-1, with TRBD2 identical over 10 bases. CDR1 and CDR2 (germline): SGHTA, FQGNSA. This CDR3 region has 17 residues. Trimming took 3 bases from V and 0 from J; bases not matched to a gene: 5. The CDR3 bases are TGTGCCAGCAGCTTGAATAGCGGGGGGATCTCCTACAATGAGCAGTTCTTC. This codes for CASSLNSGGISYNEQFF.

The chain is built from TRBV28 and TRBJ1-4, with unresolved D. Trimming shortened V by 5 bases and J by 0 bases, and 4 bases separated the two germline ends. The CDR3 length is 13 residues. Germline V gene lookup returns CDR1 MDHEN and CDR2 SYDVKM. DNA for the CDR3: TGTGCCAGCAGTGGTGCAACTAATGAAAAACTGTTTTTT. Translation: CASSGATNEKLFF.

The V call is TRBV30, the J call TRBJ1-1; D remains ambiguous. Between the trimmed V and J ends, which lost 0 bases and 0 bases, there was a span of 17 bases. This CDR3 region has 17 residues. The germline V gene has CDR1 GTSNPN and CDR2 SVGIG (reference sequence). The DNA of the CDR3 is TGTGCCTGGAGTGTACGATTATTTGCAAGAATGAACACTGAAGCTTTCTTT. This codes for CAWSVRLFARMNTEAFF.

The genes are TRBV7-2 and TRBJ2-5; D remains unclear. The CDR3 totals 14 residues. CDR1 SGHTA and CDR2 FQGNSA come from the germline V gene. V was shortened by 6 bases and J by 5 bases, with 16 bases between the two germline ends. CDR3 protein: CASRGPGVIETQYF. DNA of the CDR3: TGTGCCAGCAGGGGCCCTGGGGTGATTGAGACCCAGTACTTC.